The 13 T cell receptor beta chains below were found in one sample sequenced in a study of blood T cells in healthy people across ages. Then a second PCR, running roughly 7 to 12 cycles, was carried out with a sample-barcoded 5' primer and a J-beta primer mix. TCRdb recomputed calls from the 5' RACE reads with MiXCR, one row per CDR3 protein. The profile shows 800,000 to 1,300,000 distinct CDR3 sequences, under 30% of them singletons. The sample was also linked to a second study, of T cells of mothers and their children.

The source material was blood. The source of these receptors is a girl aged 2 to 10 in good health.

The rearrangement uses TRBV2 and TRBJ2-1; TRBD1 is a possible D gene (6 bases). The CDR3 has 13 residues. Trimming stripped 4 bases from V and 9 bases from J, with 13 bases between. Germline values: CDR1 SNHLY, CDR2 FYNNEI. CDR3 protein: CASSVGQKGEQFF. The CDR3 DNA sequence: TGTGCCAGCAGTGTCGGACAGAAGGGTGAGCAGTTCTTC.

In this sample, this clonotype turned up a few times. This chain connects TRBV9 to TRBJ2-7, with D perhaps matching TRBD1 (6 bases). The germline V and J ends were trimmed by 0 bases and 5 bases, with 18 bases remaining between them. The CDR3 spans 16 residues. In germline, CDR1 is SGDLS, CDR2 YYNGEE. CDR3 DNA: TGTGCCAGCAGCGTAGCCGGACAGCCTGGGGGAAACGAGCAGTACTTC. It yields the protein CASSVAGQPGGNEQYF.

This clonotype turned up a few times. The rearrangement joins TRBV18 to TRBJ2-7, with a possible D match to TRBD1 (5 bases). The CDR3 is made up of 13 amino acids. CDR1 is KGHSH, CDR2 LQKENI, per germline. Trimming pared 3 bases from V and 5 bases from J, leaving 11 bases between. As DNA, the CDR3 is TGTGCCAGCTCACCGGGGCCGGTGGACGAGCAGTACTTC. Translating it yields CASSPGPVDEQYF.

The chain uses TRBV6-1 and TRBJ1-2; 7 nucleotides align to TRBD1. CDR1 MNHNS and CDR2 SASEGT come from the germline V gene. J gave up 8 bases and V 4 bases, and 10 bases lay outside the gene matches. The length of the CDR3 is 14 residues. The CDR3 here is CASSARGTVDGYTF. Written as DNA, the CDR3 is TGTGCCAGCAGTGCCAGAGGGACAGTGGACGGCTACACCTTC.

V and J are TRBV12-3 or TRBV12-4 and TRBJ2-5; 9 nucleotides agree with TRBD1. J lost 0 bases, V lost 8 bases, and 7 bases had no gene match. CDR3 length equals 15 residues. CDR3 DNA sequence: TGTGCCAGCGGACAGGGGACCTTGTACCAAGAGACCCAGTACTTC. It codes for CASGQGTLYQETQYF.

V is TRBV7-9 and J is TRBJ1-5; no firm D call. CDR1 is SEHNR and CDR2 is FQNEAQ in the germline V gene (reference sequence). The CDR3 length is 14 residues. V lost 2 bases and J 4 bases, leaving 9 bases between the germline ends. This CDR3 is CASSLTADNQPQHF. Written as DNA, the CDR3 is TGTGCCAGCAGCTTAACGGCGGATAATCAGCCCCAGCATTTT.

V usage is TRBV6-1 and J usage is TRBJ2-5; no reliable D call. The closer fit of TRBJ2-1 to the DNA end suggests the J call may be wrong. The CDR3 consists of 13 residues. The V gene's germline CDR1 is MNHNS and CDR2 SASEGT. The CDR3 protein is CASSGSLGREQFF. The CDR3 DNA sequence: TGTGCCAGCAGCGGATCCCTAGGCCGGGAGCAGTTCTTC.

The chain combines TRBV28 with TRBJ2-5; D is unclear. This CDR3 has 13 residues. Germline V gene lookup returns CDR1 MDHEN and CDR2 SYDVKM. Trimming cost V 6 bases and J 3 bases, with 11 bases left between them. The CDR3 sequence: CASRATGKETQYF. CDR3 nucleotide sequence: TGTGCCAGCAGGGCTACGGGCAAAGAGACCCAGTACTTC.

The rearrangement links TRBV27 to TRBJ1-5; 7 nucleotides line up with TRBD1. Trimming at V came to 6 bases and at J to 10 bases, leaving 12 bases not matched to a gene. This CDR3 spans 14 amino acids. The germline CDR1 and CDR2 sequences are MNHEY and SMNVEV (reference sequence). CDR3 loop: CASREGQAPGPQHF. Written as DNA, the CDR3 is TGTGCCAGCAGGGAAGGACAGGCCCCAGGACCCCAGCATTTT.

The V call is TRBV13, the J call TRBJ1-2; a possible D gene is TRBD1 (5 bases). The CDR3 has 14 amino acids. Germline assignment: CDR1 PRHDT and CDR2 FYEKMQ (reference sequence). Trimming took 4 bases from V and 1 from J, leaving 10 bases between them. DNA for the CDR3: TGTGCCAGCAGCTCGGGCAGGGATAACTATGGCTACACCTTC. This codes for CASSSGRDNYGYTF.

The table lists this clonotype with a few counts. The V gene is TRBV28, the J gene TRBJ2-7; D is ambiguous. In germline, CDR1 is MDHEN, CDR2 SYDVKM. The CDR3 runs 12 residues. Between the trimmed V and J ends, which lost 4 bases and 3 bases, there was a span of 7 bases. CDR3 coding DNA: TGTGCCAGCAGTTCCGTGCGCTACGAGCAGTACTTC. It codes for CASSSVRYEQYF.

The table lists this clonotype with a few counts. V usage is TRBV15 and J usage is TRBJ2-5; D might be TRBD1 (6 bases). The CDR3 sequence is 15 residues long. Trimming left V 0 bases short and J 4 bases short, with 12 bases between. Germline assignment: CDR1 LNHNV and CDR2 YYDKDF (reference sequence). CDR3 protein: CATSRDVQGRETQYF. The CDR3 coding sequence is TGTGCCACCAGCAGAGATGTGCAGGGGCGAGAGACCCAGTACTTC.

This clonotype was seen more than once but under ten times. The chain carries TRBV3-1 and TRBJ2-7; D possibly corresponds to TRBD2 (6 bases). The CDR3 is made up of 16 amino acids. CDR1 and CDR2 from the germline V gene are LGHDT and YNNKEL (reference sequence). V lost 4 bases, J lost 1 base, and 17 bases lay in between. This chain's CDR3 is CASSPGGKEGSYEQYF. In nucleotides, the CDR3 is TGTGCCAGCAGCCCTGGAGGCAAGGAGGGGTCCTACGAGCAGTACTTC.